One and the same sample provided the 29 T cell receptor beta chains below, sequenced in a study of identical twins' blood T cells. TCRdb passed the 5' RACE reads through MiXCR, listing each CDR3 protein once. The repertoire holds 350,000 to 400,000 distinct CDR3 sequences, 28% seen once, with about 6% in the top ten. Sequences were obtained from PBMCs. These receptors were obtained from a woman between 18 and 55 years old in good health.

The chain joins TRBV6-6 to TRBJ2-7, with a tentative D call TRBD2 (6 bases). Germline CDR1 reads MNHNY; CDR2 reads SVGAGI (reference sequence). Trimming took off 5 bases at V and 1 base at J, with 15 bases between the two ends. The CDR3 has 15 amino acids. CDR3 amino acids: CASSASGTASYEQYF. Here the CDR3 DNA reads TGTGCCAGCAGTGCCTCCGGGACTGCATCCTACGAGCAGTACTTC.

V is TRBV7-9 and J is TRBJ2-1, with 11 positions matching TRBD2. Germline trimming cut 8 bases from V and 6 bases from J; bases unmatched to any gene: 9. CDR3 length equals 15 residues. Germline lookup yields CDR1 SEHNR and CDR2 FQNEAQ (reference sequence). CDR3 protein: CASEPETSGVNEQFF. The CDR3 bases are TGTGCCAGCGAACCAGAGACTAGCGGGGTCAATGAGCAGTTCTTC.

This clonotype was seen repeatedly, ten times or more. The chain carries TRBV12-3 or TRBV12-4 and TRBJ1-2; no firm D call. The CDR3 has 15 residues. Trimming removed 2 bases from V and 0 bases from J, with 10 bases in between. The CDR3 reads CASSLKWDSNYGYTF. The DNA of the CDR3 is TGTGCCAGCAGTTTAAAGTGGGATTCTAACTATGGCTACACCTTC.

In its sample, this clonotype was seen a few times. The chain combines TRBV5-1 with TRBJ1-1; 7 bases align to TRBD1. V was pared by 4 bases and J by 0 bases, with 3 bases of the junction left unmatched. This CDR3 contains 14 residues. In germline, CDR1 is SGHRS, CDR2 YFSETQ. In nucleotides, the CDR3 is TGCGCCAGCAGCGGAGGGACAGTGAACACTGAAGCTTTCTTT. Its protein product is CASSGGTVNTEAFF.

V gene TRBV20-1 combines with J gene TRBJ1-1; D uncertain. CDR3 length equals 15 residues. V lost 5 bases to trimming and J lost 6 bases, with 22 bases between them. Per germline, CDR1 DFQATT and CDR2 SNEGSKA (reference sequence). CDR3 coding DNA: TGCAGTGCTGTTAGGTCTTGGCCCAGCAACCCTGAAGCTTTCTTT. Its translation: CSAVRSWPSNPEAFF.

Details on this clonotype: This sequence may be a read error, since a much larger clone differs from it by one base. DNA of the CDR3: TGCATCGCAGGGGACGGACGGAACACTGAAGCTTTCTTT. Its translation is CIAGDGRNTEAFF. The chain combines TRBV29-1 with TRBJ1-1, with a tentative D call TRBD1 (6 bases). The germline CDR1 and CDR2 sequences are SQVTM and ANQGSEA. There are 13 residues in the CDR3.

The gene calls are TRBV4-2 and TRBJ1-4, with TRBD1 matching 7 bases. J gave up 7 bases and V 1 base, and 3 bases lay outside the gene matches. The CDR3 runs 14 residues. Germline CDR1 and CDR2: LGHNA and YNFKEQ. The CDR3 DNA reads TGTGCCAGCAGCCAAGGCGACAGGGCTGAAAAACTGTTTTTT. Residues: CASSQGDRAEKLFF.

This rearrangement joins TRBV13 to TRBJ1-2; the match to TRBD1 covers 7 bases. CDR1 is PRHDT, CDR2 FYEKMQ, per germline (reference sequence). V lost 0 bases to trimming and J lost 4 bases; unmatched junction nucleotides: 2. This CDR3 spans 14 amino acids. The CDR3 spells CASSLGRDSYGYTF. The CDR3 nucleotides read TGTGCCAGCAGCTTAGGCCGGGACAGCTATGGCTACACCTTC.

This clonotype was recorded many times. The genes are TRBV19 and TRBJ2-1; the D is unclear. V was trimmed by 3 bases and J by 1 base, leaving 4 bases between them. Germline lookup yields CDR1 LNHDA and CDR2 SQIVND (reference sequence). CDR3 length equals 13 residues. CDR3 bases: TGTGCCAGTAGTATGGGTTCCTACAATGAGCAGTTCTTC. Its protein product is CASSMGSYNEQFF.

J is TRBJ2-2 and V is TRBV6-5; the match to TRBD2 covers 8 bases. CDR3 length: 17 residues. Germline-derived CDR1 and CDR2 are MNHEY and SVGAGI. Germline trimming cut 0 bases from V and 4 bases from J; bases unmatched to any gene: 7. CDR3 sequence (DNA): TGTGCCAGCAGTTACTCGGGGACTAGGGAGGCCACCGGGGAGCTGTTTTTT. As protein: CASSYSGTREATGELFF.

This clonotype occurred a few times. The V gene is TRBV28, the J gene TRBJ2-1, with D maybe TRBD2 (5 bases). The CDR3 is made up of 13 amino acids. Trimming removed 6 bases from V and 4 bases from J, with 10 bases in between. In germline, CDR1 is MDHEN, CDR2 SYDVKM. The CDR3 protein is CASRLAIYNEQFF. CDR3 in DNA: TGTGCCAGCAGGCTAGCCATTTACAATGAGCAGTTCTTC.

The chain uses TRBV6-2 or TRBV6-3 and TRBJ1-5, with 7 bases that match TRBD1. Germline V gives CDR1 MNHEY, CDR2 SVGEGT. The trim removed 7 bases at V and 4 bases at J, leaving 10 bases unmatched. The CDR3 consists of 15 residues. The CDR3 nucleotides are TGTGCCAGCAATGTACAGGGGAGGGGGAATCAGCCCCAGCATTTT. Translating it yields CASNVQGRGNQPQHF.

V gene TRBV19 combines with J gene TRBJ2-5; TRBD2 agrees at 8 bases. Trimming removed 7 bases from V and 0 bases from J; junction bases left unmatched: 7. The length of the CDR3 is 15 residues. The germline V gene has CDR1 LNHDA and CDR2 SQIVND (reference sequence). CDR3 DNA sequence: TGTGCCAGTAAGCAGCGGGGGAGATACCAAGAGACCCAGTACTTC. Residues: CASKQRGRYQETQYF.

The table lists this clonotype with a few counts. The chain joins TRBV5-1 to TRBJ1-1; D is ambiguous. CDR3 size: 16 residues. Germline V gives CDR1 SGHRS, CDR2 YFSETQ. V was pared by 6 bases and J by 5 bases, with 23 bases between. In DNA, the CDR3 is TGCGCCAGCACAGATGGGCTTTCTCTAGGATGGACTGAAGCTTTCTTT. This sequence encodes CASTDGLSLGWTEAFF.

The V and J genes are TRBV4-2 and TRBJ2-3; TRBD1 aligns across 8 bases. The CDR3 runs to 15 residues. The germline CDR1 and CDR2 sequences are LGHNA and YNFKEQ. The V segment lost 8 bases and the J segment 4 bases; nucleotides outside the gene matches: 11. The CDR3 sequence: CASASRQGIADTQYF. The CDR3 DNA follows: TGTGCCAGCGCCTCTCGACAGGGGATCGCAGATACGCAGTATTTT.

Many counts were recorded for this clonotype. The chain joins TRBV11-2 to TRBJ2-4, with D possibly matching TRBD2 (6 bases). Germline V gene lookup returns CDR1 SGHAT and CDR2 FQNNGV. Deletions cut 2 bases from V and 0 bases from J, with 8 bases between. CDR3 length: 15 amino acids. The CDR3 coding sequence is TGTGCCAGCAGCTTAACAGCGGGAGCCAAAAACATTCAGTACTTC. It encodes CASSLTAGAKNIQYF.

In its sample, this clonotype was seen many times. The chain couples TRBV3-1 to TRBJ1-1; unclear D gene. Germline CDR1 and CDR2: LGHDT and YNNKEL (reference sequence). Trimming took off 5 bases at V and 5 bases at J, with 12 bases between the two ends. The CDR3 is made up of 13 amino acids. CDR3 coding DNA: TGTGCCAGCAGCGGATCCGGGTTAACTGAAGCTTTCTTT. Residues: CASSGSGLTEAFF.

In the case of this clonotype: This may be a read error, as it is one base from a much larger clone. V usage is TRBV29-1 and J usage is TRBJ1-3; the D gene is possibly TRBD1 (5 bases). Germline V gene data show CDR1 as SQVTM and CDR2 as ANQGSEA. The CDR3 loop spans 15 amino acids. The CDR3 DNA reads TGCAGCGTTAGTGTACAGGACCTATTTGGAAACGCCATATATTTT. This codes for CSVSVQDLFGNAIYF.

V and J are TRBV5-5 and TRBJ1-1; D not certain. Germline V gene data show CDR1 as SGHKS and CDR2 as YYEKEE (reference sequence). The CDR3 spans 13 residues. V lost 2 bases to trimming and J lost 5 bases, with 10 bases between them. CDR3 sequence: CASSFRPRTEAFF. Here the CDR3 DNA reads TGTGCCAGCAGCTTCCGACCGAGGACTGAAGCTTTCTTT.

This clonotype was counted at least ten times. V is TRBV6-2 or TRBV6-3 and J is TRBJ1-2; no reliable D call. CDR1 is MNHEY and CDR2 is SVGEGT in the germline V gene. The CDR3 loop spans 14 amino acids. Trimming removed 7 bases from V and 6 bases from J, with 18 bases in between. This CDR3 is CASTQLADFNGYTF. CDR3 DNA sequence: TGTGCCAGCACCCAACTAGCCGACTTTAATGGCTACACCTTC.

There are a few counts of this clonotype. The chain joins TRBV10-3 to TRBJ2-1; 8 nucleotides align to TRBD2. The J segment lost 7 bases and the V segment lost 8 bases, leaving 13 bases of the junction unmatched. This CDR3 contains 15 residues. Germline lookup yields CDR1 ENHRY and CDR2 SYGVKD. Here the CDR3 DNA reads TGTGCCATCGGCGGTAATTCCGGGACTAGTAATGAGCAGTTCTTC. It yields the protein CAIGGNSGTSNEQFF.

This clonotype came up many times. This rearrangement joins TRBV2 to TRBJ2-2; D not certain. Germline CDR1 SNHLY, CDR2 FYNNEI. V gave up 4 bases and J gave up 7 bases, with 10 bases separating them. The CDR3 consists of 13 residues. The CDR3 reads CASSGLGIGELFF. In DNA form, the CDR3 reads TGTGCCAGCAGTGGTCTAGGTATCGGGGAGCTGTTTTTT. Combining the CDR3 with reference TRBV2 and TRBJ2-2 gives the whole variable domain EPEVTQTPSHQVTQMGQEVILRCVPISNHLYFYWYRQILGQKVEFLVSFYNNEISEKSEIFDDQFSVERPDGSNFTLKIRSTKLEDSAMYFCASSGLGIGELFFGEGSRLTVL.

The rearrangement uses TRBV7-8 and TRBJ2-3; TRBD2 matches 11 bases. Germline trimming cut 3 bases from V and 5 bases from J; bases unmatched to any gene: 13. Per germline, CDR1 SGHVS and CDR2 FQNEAQ. The CDR3 consists of 18 residues. The CDR3, as DNA: TGTGCCAGCAGCTTTTCGACTAGCGGGGCGACGGGAAGAGATACGCAGTATTTT. It yields the protein CASSFSTSGATGRDTQYF.

The sample holds a few counts of this clonotype. CDR3 sequence reads: CASSQDGGGRVEAFF. The DNA of the CDR3 is TGCGCCAGCAGCCAAGATGGTGGGGGAAGGGTTGAAGCTTTCTTT. The rearrangement joins TRBV4-1 to TRBJ1-1, with a weak D call TRBD1 (5 bases). V lost 0 bases and J lost 7, with 15 bases in between. The CDR3 spans 15 residues. CDR1 MGHRA and CDR2 YSYEKL come from the germline V gene.

This clonotype was counted at least ten times. The genes are TRBV9 and TRBJ1-6, with D possibly matching TRBD1 (5 bases). Trimming took 0 bases from V and 7 from J, leaving 8 bases between them. Germline V gene lookup returns CDR1 SGDLS and CDR2 YYNGEE. There are 14 residues in the CDR3. As DNA, the CDR3 is TGTGCCAGCAGCGTAGACGGGGACAATTCACCCCTCCACTTT. It codes for CASSVDGDNSPLHF.

This chain joins TRBV28 and TRBJ1-4; maybe TRBD1 (6 bases). There are 12 residues in the CDR3. Trimming left V 7 bases short and J 8 bases short, with 11 bases between. The germline V gene encodes CDR1 MDHEN and CDR2 SYDVKM. DNA for the CDR3: TGTGCCAGCATGGGGGCGCGGGAAAAACTGTTTTTT. Translating it yields CASMGAREKLFF.

This clonotype was seen repeatedly, ten times or more. The CDR3 sequence: CASKVGGVYTGELFF. DNA for the CDR3: TGTGCCAGTAAGGTGGGCGGGGTGTACACCGGGGAGCTGTTTTTT. The V gene is TRBV19, the J gene TRBJ2-2; tentatively, D is TRBD2 (6 bases). This CDR3 region has 15 residues. The germline V gene encodes CDR1 LNHDA and CDR2 SQIVND (reference sequence). Deletions cut 7 bases from V and 3 bases from J, with 15 bases between.

Comment on this clonotype: At one boundary the junction diverges from the germline segment, which might be a read error. The gene calls are TRBV3-1 and TRBJ2-1, with no clear D. The CDR3 is 11 amino acids. Germline V gene data show CDR1 as LGHDT and CDR2 as YNNKEL (reference sequence). CDR3 DNA sequence: TGTGCCAGCAGCCAAAATCAAGCGAAGTCCTTC. This encodes CASSQNQAKSF.

This clonotype was seen only a few times. The chain links TRBV12-3 or TRBV12-4 to TRBJ1-5, with a weak D call TRBD1 (5 bases). Trimming removed 7 bases from V and 5 bases from J, with 12 bases in between. CDR3 length equals 13 residues. Here the CDR3 DNA reads TGTGCCAGCAAAGGGGTCGAACATCAGCCCCAGCATTTT. It yields the protein CASKGVEHQPQHF.